One sample yielded the 10 T cell receptor beta chains listed below, sequenced in a study of early T cells in non-severe SARS-CoV-2 infection. TCRdb itself ran the 5' RACE reads through MiXCR, one entry per CDR3 protein. The table lists about 80,000 distinct CDR3 sequences, about 12% of them singletons. Sequencing input: whole blood. The source is an adult who was a healthcare worker with PCR-confirmed SARS-CoV-2 infection or an uninfected control (not recorded which).

This rearrangement joins TRBV12-3 or TRBV12-4 to TRBJ2-7; a possible D gene is TRBD1 (5 bases). Trimming removed 2 bases from V and 7 bases from J, with 15 bases in between. The CDR3 sequence is 14 residues long. CDR3 in amino acids: CASSLRAGLGEQYF. The CDR3 region has the DNA TGTGCCAGCAGTTTAAGGGCAGGGCTTGGGGAGCAGTACTTC.

The rearrangement uses TRBV5-6 and TRBJ2-3; 7 nucleotides match TRBD2. The length of the CDR3 is 15 residues. V shed 2 bases, J shed 4 bases, and the junction held 7 bases outside the gene matches. Per germline, CDR1 SGHDT and CDR2 YYEEEE. The DNA of the CDR3 is TGTGCCAGCAGCTTTGCGACGCGGGAGCCAGATACGCAGTATTTT. This translates into CASSFATREPDTQYF.

A note on this clonotype: A much larger clonotype is one base distant, so this may be a read error. The chain recombines TRBV6-5 with TRBJ2-7; TRBD1 might be the D (6 bases). Trimming took off 2 bases at V and 1 base at J, with 6 bases between the two ends. CDR1 MNHEY and CDR2 SVGAGI come from the germline V gene. CDR3 length: 13 residues. The CDR3 protein is CASSYRGSYEQYF. CDR3 sequence (DNA): TGTGCCAGCAGTTACAGGGGGTCCTACGAGCAGTACTTC.

A word on this clonotype: One base away lies a much larger clone, so this may be a sequencing read error. The DNA for the CDR3 is TGTGCCAGCTCAGGCGACAGGAAAGTCTTCCTCTACACCTTC. Protein product: CASSGDRKVFLYTF. The chain links TRBV18 to TRBJ1-2; D perhaps matches TRBD1 (6 bases). In germline, CDR1 is KGHSH, CDR2 LQKENI. Trimming took off 5 bases at V and 10 bases at J, with 20 bases between the two ends. The CDR3 has 14 residues.

This clonotype has ten or more counts. The chain carries TRBV28 and TRBJ2-7, with D hard to call. Looked up from germline, CDR1 is MDHEN and CDR2 is SYDVKM. The CDR3 is made up of 14 amino acids. V dropped 2 bases and J dropped 1 base, with 9 bases sitting between them. The CDR3 DNA is TGTGCCAGCAGTTTAACGGGTTCTTCCTACGAGCAGTACTTC. This codes for CASSLTGSSYEQYF.

This clonotype was counted a few times. The V gene is TRBV27, the J gene TRBJ2-7, with 9 bases matching TRBD1. Germline lookup yields CDR1 MNHEY and CDR2 SMNVEV (reference sequence). CDR3 size: 15 residues. With V trimmed by 3 bases and J by 4 bases, 7 bases remained unmatched. The CDR3 nucleotides read TGTGCCAGCAGTTTCACAGGGGGCGGCCTTTACGAGCAGTACTTC. Translating gives CASSFTGGGLYEQYF.

Only a few counts were recorded for this clonotype. The chain recombines TRBV12-3 or TRBV12-4 with TRBJ1-5; D is possibly TRBD1 (5 bases). The ends were cut back, 6 bases at V and 3 bases at J, with 15 bases in the middle. The CDR3 length is 15 residues. Here the CDR3 reads CASSRTGGYNQPQHF. The CDR3 DNA reads as TGTGCCAGCAGCCGCACAGGCGGCTACAATCAGCCCCAGCATTTT.

This clonotype was seen a handful of times. The chain carries TRBV30 and TRBJ2-7; 10 bases map to TRBD2. This CDR3 region has 12 residues. J lost 4 bases, V lost 4 bases, and 1 base had no gene match. The germline CDR1 and CDR2 sequences are GTSNPN and SVGIG (reference sequence). The CDR3 loop is CAWTSGSYEQYF. Here the CDR3 DNA reads TGTGCCTGGACTAGCGGGAGTTACGAGCAGTACTTC.

This clonotype was observed a handful of times. The chain joins TRBV3-1 to TRBJ1-2; D not certain. V dropped 8 bases and J dropped 4 bases, with 8 bases sitting between them. The CDR3 runs to 11 residues. CDR1 and CDR2 (germline): LGHDT, YNNKEL (reference sequence). The CDR3 here is CASGRGYGYTF. In DNA, the CDR3 is TGTGCCAGCGGGCGCGGCTATGGCTACACCTTC.

This clonotype was seen repeatedly, ten times or more. The V and J genes are TRBV28 and TRBJ2-5; D uncertain. CDR3 size: 13 residues. The ends were cut back, 3 bases at V and 7 bases at J, with 12 bases in the middle. Per germline, CDR1 MDHEN and CDR2 SYDVKM. The CDR3 protein is CASSFSAPGTQYF. The CDR3 DNA follows: TGTGCCAGCAGTTTTTCGGCCCCCGGGACCCAGTACTTC.